The sequence of this T cell receptor (beta chain) was determined in a study of blood T cell repertoires in COVID-19. Looking at the study overall: In each case, the material was cDNA or gDNA derived from T cells, B-cell-depleted T cells, or PBMCs.

The CDR3 sequence is 16 residues long. V was pared by 0 bases and J by 2 bases, with 3 bases of the junction left unmatched. Germline loops: CDR1 WNHNN, CDR2 SYGVQD (reference sequence). Sequencing was performed with immunoSEQ multiplex PCR; in TCRdb, only in-frame clones are kept and a portion is missing. The top ten hold over 15% of the sample, which has around 130,000 clones, 75% to 90% seen once. This clone occurred once. Sequenced: PBMCs or T cells enriched from blood (not recorded which). The V and J genes are TRBV10-1 and TRBJ2-2; TRBD1 matches 7 bases. The clonotype was recovered from a man under 40 who had recovered from COVID-19. The CDR3 region is CASSESGQINTGELFF. The CDR3 coding sequence is TGCGCCAGCAGTGAGTCGGGACAGATTAACACCGGGGAGCTGTTTTTT.